The rows below give T cell receptor beta chains drawn from one sample of a study of radiation and T cells in renal cell carcinoma. Only in-frame clones appear in the TCRdb table, and some are missing; sequencing was by immunoSEQ multiplex PCR. The sample comprises about 120,000 clones, 81% of which are singletons, and about 1.9% rests with the top ten. Sequencing was performed on blood, taken from a patient whose treatment included radiotherapy and nephrectomy. The receptors shown here come from a woman aged 60-75 years with renal cell carcinoma. Each CDR3 is given with its conserved first and last residue. Fields, in order: D gene, J gene, V gene, CDR3 protein, CDR3 DNA. The D gene is left open where the match is weak.

-	TRBJ2-1	TRBV7-2	CASSLGLGNNEQFF	TGTGCCAGCAGCCTGGGATTAGGAAACAATGAGCAGTTCTTC
-	TRBJ1-2	TRBV4-3	CASSQDRGIGYTF	TGCGCCAGCAGCCAAGATCGAGGGATTGGCTACACCTTC
-	TRBJ1-1	TRBV7-9	CASSHSGFQNTEAFF	TGTGCCAGCAGCCACAGCGGTTTTCAGAACACTGAAGCTTTCTTT
-	TRBJ2-1	TRBV9	CASSVQGGNEQFF	TGTGCCAGCAGCGTACAGGGTGGCAATGAGCAGTTCTTC
-	TRBJ1-2	TRBV15	CATSRGSARGRGTF	TGTGCCACCAGCAGAGGTTCAGCTCGGGGGAGAGGGACCTTC
TRBD2	TRBJ2-1	TRBV29-1	CSVASGLYNEQFF	TGCAGCGTTGCTAGCGGGCTTTACAATGAGCAGTTCTTC
-	TRBJ2-7	TRBV6-5	CASSYVDSPYEQYF	TGTGCCAGCAGTTACGTAGACAGTCCATACGAGCAGTACTTC
TRBD1	TRBJ2-7	TRBV6-5	CASSPDRVSTYEQYF	TGTGCCAGCAGTCCGGACAGGGTCAGTACCTACGAGCAGTACTTC
-	TRBJ1-2	TRBV6-6	CASSYRATVPRGYTF	TGTGCCAGCAGTTACCGGGCGACGGTTCCGCGAGGCTACACCTTC
TRBD2	TRBJ2-7	TRBV7-2	CASSLASGSSEQYF	TGTGCCAGCAGCTTGGCTAGCGGGAGTAGCGAGCAGTACTTC
TRBD1	TRBJ2-4	TRBV9	CASSLEDRARYIQYF	TGTGCCAGCAGCCTCGAGGACAGGGCAAGGTACATTCAGTACTTC
-	TRBJ1-2	TRBV5-4	CASSPPGNYGYTF	TGTGCCAGCAGCCCCCCGGGGAACTATGGCTACACCTTC
-	TRBJ2-3	TRBV2	CASSAPGQITDTQYF	TGTGCCAGCAGTGCGCCGGGGCAGATCACAGATACGCAGTATTTT
-	TRBJ1-3	TRBV5-1	CASQQGLGNTIYF	TGCGCCAGTCAACAGGGACTCGGAAACACCATATATTTT
-	TRBJ2-5	TRBV6-1	CASSPSRETQYF	TGTGCCAGCAGTCCTAGCCGGGAGACCCAGTACTTC
-	TRBJ1-1	TRBV7-2	CASSLTGPNTEAFF	TGTGCCAGCAGCTTAACAGGCCCGAACACTGAAGCTTTCTTT
-	TRBJ1-1	TRBV6-1	CASTPVRATEAFF	TGTGCCAGCACCCCTGTTCGGGCCACTGAAGCTTTCTTT
TRBD1	TRBJ1-1	TRBV2	CASSGQGNTEAFF	TGTGCCAGCAGTGGACAGGGGAACACTGAAGCTTTCTTT
-	TRBJ2-7	TRBV14	CASSRGTDSYEQYF	TGTGCCAGCAGCCGCGGGACAGACTCCTACGAGCAGTACTTC
-	TRBJ2-6	TRBV30	CAWSPPGARTSSGANVLTF	TGTGCCTGGAGTCCCCCGGGGGCAAGAACTAGCTCTGGGGCCAACGTCCTGACTTTC
-	TRBJ2-3	TRBV4-2	CASSQEGQGFTDTQYF	TGTGCCAGCAGCCAAGAGGGTCAGGGGTTCACAGATACGCAGTATTTT
-	TRBJ1-1	TRBV2	CASSPGRRYTEAFF	TGTGCCAGCAGCCCGGGACGGCGGTACACTGAAGCTTTCTTT
-	TRBJ2-5	TRBV2	CASSRTNQETQYF	TGTGCCAGCAGTAGGACTAACCAAGAGACCCAGTACTTC
-	TRBJ2-3	TRBV2	CASSPRTGTDTQYF	TGTGCCAGCAGCCCCAGGACTGGCACAGATACGCAGTATTTT